Detailed here is one T cell receptor beta chain. The record originates from a study of identical twins. TCRdb ran MiXCR on the 5' RACE reads and lists one entry per CDR3 protein. The sample has roughly 250,000 distinct CDR3 sequences, about an eighth seen once. This CDR3 comprises 14 residues. J gave up 2 bases and V 7 bases, and 7 bases lay outside the gene matches. Germline lookup yields CDR1 DFQATT and CDR2 SNEGSKA (reference sequence). Sequencing was done on a sample of memory (CD45RO+) T cells sorted from blood. The TCR originated in a woman aged 18-30 years in good health. The rearrangement joins TRBV20-1 to TRBJ2-3; 9 positions agree with TRBD2. CDR3 in amino acids: CSGVSGGLTDTQYF. The CDR3 DNA reads as TGCAGTGGGGTTAGCGGGGGCCTCACAGATACGCAGTATTTT.